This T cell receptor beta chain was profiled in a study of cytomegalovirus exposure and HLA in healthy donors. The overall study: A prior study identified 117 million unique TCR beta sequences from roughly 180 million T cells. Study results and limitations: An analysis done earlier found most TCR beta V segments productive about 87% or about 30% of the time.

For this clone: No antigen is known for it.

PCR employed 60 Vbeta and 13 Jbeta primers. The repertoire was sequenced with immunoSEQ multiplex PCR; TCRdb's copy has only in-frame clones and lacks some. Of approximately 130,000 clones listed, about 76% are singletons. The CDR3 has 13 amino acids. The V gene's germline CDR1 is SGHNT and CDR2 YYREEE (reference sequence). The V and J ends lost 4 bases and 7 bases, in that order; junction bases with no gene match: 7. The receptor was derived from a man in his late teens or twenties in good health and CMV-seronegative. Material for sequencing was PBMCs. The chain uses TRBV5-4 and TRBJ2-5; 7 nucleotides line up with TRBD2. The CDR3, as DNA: TGTGCCAGCAGCACTGACTGGGAGGGGACCCAGTACTTC. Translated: CASSTDWEGTQYF.